This TCR beta chain was sequenced for a study of blood T cell repertoires in COVID-19 (dated by TCRdb to the early 2020s). The study in broad terms: Samples covering the acute and convalescent phases of COVID-19 were provided by collaborators in the United States, Italy and Spain. The material from the prospective study consisted of cDNA or gDNA derived from T cells, B-cell-depleted T cells, or PBMCs. Deeply sampled blood TCRbeta repertoires from subjects exposed to, actively infected with, or recovered from COVID-19 were included in the dataset. The repertoires were released in a freely available public database intended as a resource for research on the immune response to SARS-CoV-2. Samples were obtained from the ongoing ImmuneRACE study (first 160 participants) and from 1,254 subjects provided by 6 global collaborators. Nearly every sample came with metadata listing a de-identified subject ID, COVID-19 status, age in years and sex. Where HLA class I and class II types were available, the types were taken from metadata supplied by the sample provider, not from assay-based typing. The paper as a whole reports these results and caveats: Clinical and demographic metadata were provided uncurated, with the amount varying by source and participant.

Collaborating institutions collected whole blood in K2EDTA tubes following their own protocols. For TCRbeta analysis, collaborator samples were shipped as frozen whole blood, as isolated PBMCs, or as DNA extracted from either sample type. TCRbeta CDR3 regions were amplified from genomic DNA by means of the immunoSEQ Assay, a bias-controlled multiplex PCR. The original methods were these. The number of nucleated cells in each sample was estimated from the amplification of reference gene primers within the assay. Sequence reads were collapsed and filtered to measure the absolute abundance of every unique TCRbeta CDR3 rearrangement. For each sample, productive Simpson clonality was calculated by taking the square root of Simpson's diversity index across productive rearrangements. The clones in this table, taken by TCRdb from immuneACCESS, are in-frame only. Not every clone is retained; where verified, under half of the shortfall comes from an unresolved V gene, and the cause of the rest is unknown. D and trimming come from the DNA, and the V and J calls and clone size come from that table. This sample lists 150,000 or so clones; approximately 86% were detected once. The ten largest clones represent about 3% of the sample.

The CDR3 numbers 12 residues from cysteine through phenylalanine. The kept DNA is CDR3 alone, 36 bases in frame from the first base. V and J lose 10 bases and 3 bases, and a span of 11 bases separates them. CDR1 and CDR2, per the germline V gene, are WSHSY and SAAADI. This clone was seen a single time. The antigen this receptor binds is unknown. No quality values exist for individual bases; no much larger clone is one base distant. The sequence is built from TRBV10-2 and TRBJ2-3, with TRBD2 as a weak D call on 5 bases. Sequences were obtained from peripheral blood. The source of this sequence is a woman aged 35 to 49 with active or convalescent COVID-19. The sequenced DNA: TGCGCCACGGCGGGTGGGACAGATACGCAGTATTTT. Its coded protein is CATAGGTDTQYF.